Listed below are T cell receptor beta chains from one sample, sequenced in a study of Ad26.COV2.S vaccination and SARS-CoV-2 variants. Data came from immunoSEQ multiplex PCR; TCRdb stores just in-frame clones and leaves some out. The data hold around 450,000 clones, with 75% to 95% observed a single time. Source: peripheral blood, taken in a trial of Ad26.COV2.S vaccine versus placebo. These receptors all stem from a person aged 18 to 59 who received the Ad26.COV2.S COVID-19 vaccine or a placebo. Each CDR3 is given without its conserved first and last residue.

>TRBV18|TRBJ1-1
ASSSRQLLMNTEAF
>TRBV2|TRBJ1-1
ASSVGNTEAF
>TRBV10-3|TRBJ2-5
AISAGPPEETQY
>TRBV18|TRBJ2-1
ASSPRRASYNEQF
>TRBV27|TRBJ2-7
ASSLNASPRYEQY
>TRBV19|TRBJ2-7
ASSSRTGVY
>TRBV27|TRBJ2-7
ASSLGLSGYEQY
>TRBV25-1|TRBJ2-7
ASTIGGIGEQY
>TRBV2|TRBJ1-3
ASSLQGTGNTIY
>TRBV9|TRBJ1-4
ASSLGQGREKLF
>TRBV5-1|TRBJ1-2
ASSSPGQGAAKYNYGYT
>TRBV5-4|TRBJ1-6
ASSFPPGEDDSPLH
>TRBV30|TRBJ1-6
AWSSGINNSPLH
>TRBV7-2|TRBJ2-2
ASSLFSGRFSGELF
>TRBV7-8|TRBJ2-2
ASSPHRRVRANTGELF
>TRBV12-3/TRBV12-4|TRBJ2-1
ASSLQDNEQF
>TRBV6-1|TRBJ2-1
ASSEVYNEQF